The rows below give T cell receptor beta chains drawn from one sample of a study of blood T cell repertoires in COVID-19. Sequencing used immunoSEQ multiplex PCR; TCRdb keeps in-frame clones, though not all of them. The sample includes approximately 18,000 clones, 85% to 90% seen only once; the top ten take around 17%. Sequencing was performed on peripheral blood. The receptor set was obtained from a human donor with active COVID-19. The donor label of this sample is uncertain. Each CDR3 is given with its conserved first and last residue. Fields, in order: V gene, clone size, D gene, J gene, CDR3 protein, CDR3 DNA. The D gene is left open where the match is weak. The size entry is marked missing in some rows and otherwise reads once, few, many or a size class.

TRBV6-5	few	-	TRBJ1-6	CASSSNYYSRLSPLHF	TGTGCCAGCAGTTCTAATTATTACAGTCGCCTTTCACCCCTCCACTTT
TRBV4-3	-	-	TRBJ2-3	CASSQEAGYWATDTQYF	TGCGCCAGCAGCCAAGAAGCAGGGTATTGGGCCACAGATACGCAGTATTTT
TRBV5-4	-	-	TRBJ2-3	CASSFLGGSTDTQYF	TGTGCCAGCAGCTTTCTCGGGGGTAGCACAGATACGCAGTATTTT
TRBV7-2	once	-	TRBJ2-6	CASSLASTSGNVLTF	TGTGCCAGCAGCCTCGCTTCCACTTCGGGCAACGTCCTGACTTTC
TRBV6-2/TRBV6-3	-	-	TRBJ2-5	CASRPAVGGGETQYF	TGTGCCAGCAGACCTGCCGTGGGAGGGGGGGAGACCCAGTACTTC
TRBV6-5	once	TRBD1	TRBJ1-2	CAIDRGPSYGYTF	TGTGCCATCGACAGGGGGCCGTCCTATGGCTACACCTTC
TRBV3-1/TRBV3-2	-	-	TRBJ1-1	CASSQGQANTEAFF	TGTGCCAGCAGCCAAGGGCAGGCGAACACTGAAGCTTTCTTT
TRBV15	-	-	TRBJ1-2	CATSREGLNYGYTF	TGTGCCACCAGCAGAGAGGGCTTGAACTATGGCTACACCTTC
TRBV19	-	TRBD1	TRBJ1-1	CASSIAAPGQGFSGTEAFF	TGTGCCAGTAGTATAGCGGCTCCGGGACAGGGGTTTTCCGGGACTGAAGCTTTCTTT
TRBV5-5	few	TRBD2	TRBJ2-3	CASSWNSGGRGTDTQYF	TGTGCCAGCAGCTGGAATAGCGGGGGGAGGGGCACAGATACGCAGTATTTT
TRBV7-9	-	TRBD1	TRBJ2-7	CASSKSRRTGGPGEQYF	TGTGCCAGCAGCAAGAGTCGGCGGACAGGGGGACCCGGGGAGCAGTACTTC
TRBV10-3	-	-	TRBJ1-1	CAINHRVVMNTEAFF	TGTGCCATCAACCACCGGGTAGTTATGAACACTGAAGCTTTCTTT
TRBV3-1/TRBV3-2	-	-	TRBJ2-7	CASSLLSGYEQYF	TGTGCCAGCAGCCTCCTATCAGGGTACGAGCAGTACTTC